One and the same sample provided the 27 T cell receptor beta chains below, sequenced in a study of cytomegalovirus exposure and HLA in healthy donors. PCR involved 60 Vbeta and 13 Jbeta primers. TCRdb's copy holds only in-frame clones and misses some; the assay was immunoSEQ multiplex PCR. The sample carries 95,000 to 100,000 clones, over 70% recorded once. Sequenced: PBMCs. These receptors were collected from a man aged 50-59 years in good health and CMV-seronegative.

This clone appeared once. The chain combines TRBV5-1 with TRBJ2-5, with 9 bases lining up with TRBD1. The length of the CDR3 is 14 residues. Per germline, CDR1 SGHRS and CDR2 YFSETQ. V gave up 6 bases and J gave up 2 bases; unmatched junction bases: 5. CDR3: CASNSGTGQETQYF. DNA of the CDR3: TGCGCCAGCAATTCCGGGACAGGGCAAGAGACCCAGTACTTC.

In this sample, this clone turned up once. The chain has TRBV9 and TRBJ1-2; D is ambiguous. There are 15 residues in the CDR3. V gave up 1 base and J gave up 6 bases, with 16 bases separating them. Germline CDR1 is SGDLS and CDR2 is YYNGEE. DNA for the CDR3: TGTGCCAGCAGCGTAAAAGCCCGGACTCGCAATGGCTACACCTTC. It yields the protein CASSVKARTRNGYTF.

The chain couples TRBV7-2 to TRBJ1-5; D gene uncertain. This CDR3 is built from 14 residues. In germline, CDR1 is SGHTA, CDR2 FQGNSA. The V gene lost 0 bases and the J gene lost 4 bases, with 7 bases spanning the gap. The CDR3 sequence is CASSLAGPNQPQHF. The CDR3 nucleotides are TGTGCCAGCAGCTTAGCGGGCCCGAATCAGCCCCAGCATTTT.

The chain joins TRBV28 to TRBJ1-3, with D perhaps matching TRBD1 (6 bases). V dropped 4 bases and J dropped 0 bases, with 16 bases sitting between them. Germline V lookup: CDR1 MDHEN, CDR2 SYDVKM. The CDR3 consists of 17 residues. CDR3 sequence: CASSSENRANSGNTIYF. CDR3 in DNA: TGTGCCAGCAGTTCAGAGAACAGGGCAAACTCTGGAAACACCATATATTTT.

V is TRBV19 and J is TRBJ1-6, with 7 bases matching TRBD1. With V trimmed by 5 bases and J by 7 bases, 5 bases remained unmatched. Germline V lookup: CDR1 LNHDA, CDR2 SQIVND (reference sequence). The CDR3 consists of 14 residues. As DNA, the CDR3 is TGTGCCAGTAGTTTCTCGACAGGGAATTCACCCCTCCACTTT. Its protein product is CASSFSTGNSPLHF.

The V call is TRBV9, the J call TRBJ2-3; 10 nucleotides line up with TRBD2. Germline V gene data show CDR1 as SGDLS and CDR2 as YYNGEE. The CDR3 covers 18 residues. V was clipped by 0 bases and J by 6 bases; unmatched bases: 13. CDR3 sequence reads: CASSVEASGGSGGDTQYF. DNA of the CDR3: TGTGCCAGCAGCGTAGAGGCTAGCGGGGGCTCCGGGGGGGATACGCAGTATTTT.

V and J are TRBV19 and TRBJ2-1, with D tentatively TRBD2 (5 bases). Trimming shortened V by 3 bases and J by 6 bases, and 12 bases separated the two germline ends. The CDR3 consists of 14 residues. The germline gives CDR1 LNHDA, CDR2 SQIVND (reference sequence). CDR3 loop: CASSIKGEGNEQFF. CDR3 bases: TGTGCCAGTAGTATTAAGGGAGAAGGCAATGAGCAGTTCTTC. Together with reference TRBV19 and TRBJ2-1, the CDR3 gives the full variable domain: DGGITQSPKYLFRKEGQNVTLSCEQNLNHDAMYWYRQDPGQGLRLIYYSQIVNDFQKGDIAEGYSVSREKKESFPLTVTSAQKNPTAFYLCASSIKGEGNEQFFGPGTRLTVL.

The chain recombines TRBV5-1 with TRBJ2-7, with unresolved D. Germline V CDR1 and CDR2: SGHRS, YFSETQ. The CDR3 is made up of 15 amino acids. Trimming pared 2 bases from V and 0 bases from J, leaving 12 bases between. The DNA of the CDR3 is TGCGCCAGCAGCTTCCTGGGCAGCAACTCCTACGAGCAGTACTTC. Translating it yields CASSFLGSNSYEQYF.

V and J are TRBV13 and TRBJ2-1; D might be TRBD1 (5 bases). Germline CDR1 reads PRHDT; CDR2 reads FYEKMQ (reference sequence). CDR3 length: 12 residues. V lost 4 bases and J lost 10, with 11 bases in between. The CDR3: CASSSTGREQFF. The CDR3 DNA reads TGTGCCAGCAGCTCCACAGGAAGAGAGCAGTTCTTC. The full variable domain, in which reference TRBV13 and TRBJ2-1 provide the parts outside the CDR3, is AAGVIQSPRHLIKEKRETATLKCYPIPRHDTVYWYQQGPGQDPQFLISFYEKMQSDKGSIPDRFSAQQFSDYHSELNMSSLELGDSALYFCASSSTGREQFFGPGTRLTVL.

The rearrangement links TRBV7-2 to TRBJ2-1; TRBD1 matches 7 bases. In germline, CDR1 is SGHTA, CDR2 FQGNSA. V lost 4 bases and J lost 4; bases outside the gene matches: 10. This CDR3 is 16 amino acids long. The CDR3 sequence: CASSSLRGRLYNEQFF. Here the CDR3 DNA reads TGTGCCAGCAGCTCCTTAAGGGGGCGCCTTTACAATGAGCAGTTCTTC. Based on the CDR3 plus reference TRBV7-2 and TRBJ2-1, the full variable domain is GAGVSQSPSNKVTEKGKDVELRCDPISGHTALYWYRQSLGQGLEFLIYFQGNSAPDKSGLPSDRFSAERTGGSVSTLTIQRTQQEDSAVYLCASSSLRGRLYNEQFFGPGTRLTVL.

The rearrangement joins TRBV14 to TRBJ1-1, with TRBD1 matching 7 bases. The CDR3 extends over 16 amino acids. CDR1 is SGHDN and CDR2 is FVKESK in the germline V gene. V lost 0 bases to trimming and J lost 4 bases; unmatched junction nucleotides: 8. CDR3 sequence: CASSQERRAGGTEAFF. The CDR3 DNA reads TGTGCCAGCAGCCAAGAACGTCGGGCAGGGGGCACTGAAGCTTTCTTT.

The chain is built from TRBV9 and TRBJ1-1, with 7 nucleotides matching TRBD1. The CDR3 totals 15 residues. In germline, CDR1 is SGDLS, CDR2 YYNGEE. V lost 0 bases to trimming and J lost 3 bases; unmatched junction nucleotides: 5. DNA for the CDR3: TGTGCCAGCAGCGTAGCAGTACAGGGGCACACTGAAGCTTTCTTT. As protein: CASSVAVQGHTEAFF.

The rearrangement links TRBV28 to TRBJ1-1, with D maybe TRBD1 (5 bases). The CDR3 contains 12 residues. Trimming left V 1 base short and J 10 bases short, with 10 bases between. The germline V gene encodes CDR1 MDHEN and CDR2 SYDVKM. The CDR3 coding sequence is TGTGCCAGCAGTTTATTCCAGGGTAGAGCTTTCTTT. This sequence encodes CASSLFQGRAFF. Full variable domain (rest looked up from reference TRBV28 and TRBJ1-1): DVKVTQSSRYLVKRTGEKVFLECVQDMDHENMFWYRQDPGLGLRLIYFSYDVKMKEKGDIPEGYSVSREKKERFSLILESASTNQTSMYLCASSLFQGRAFFGQGTRLTVV.

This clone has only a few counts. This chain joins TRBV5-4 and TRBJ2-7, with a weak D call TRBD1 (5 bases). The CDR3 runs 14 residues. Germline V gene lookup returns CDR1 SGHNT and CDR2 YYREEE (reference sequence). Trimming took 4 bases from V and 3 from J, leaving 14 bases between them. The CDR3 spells CASSLGQGGYEQYF. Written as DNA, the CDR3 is TGTGCCAGCAGCCTGGGGCAGGGTGGCTACGAGCAGTACTTC.

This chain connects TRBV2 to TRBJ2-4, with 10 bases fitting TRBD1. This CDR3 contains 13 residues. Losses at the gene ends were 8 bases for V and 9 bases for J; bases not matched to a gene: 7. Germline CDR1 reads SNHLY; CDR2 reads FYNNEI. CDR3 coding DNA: TGTGCCAGCCGTGGGGACAGGGGAGGCATTCAGTACTTC. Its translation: CASRGDRGGIQYF. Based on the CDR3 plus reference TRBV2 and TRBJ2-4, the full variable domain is EPEVTQTPSHQVTQMGQEVILRCVPISNHLYFYWYRQILGQKVEFLVSFYNNEISEKSEIFDDQFSVERPDGSNFTLKIRSTKLEDSAMYFCASRGDRGGIQYFGAGTRLSVL.

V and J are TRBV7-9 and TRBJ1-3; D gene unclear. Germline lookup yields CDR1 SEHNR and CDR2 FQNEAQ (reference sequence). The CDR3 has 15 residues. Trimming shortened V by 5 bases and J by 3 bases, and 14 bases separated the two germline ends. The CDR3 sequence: CASSPDGIVGNTIYF. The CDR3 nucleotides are TGTGCCAGCAGCCCGGACGGGATCGTTGGAAACACCATATATTTT.

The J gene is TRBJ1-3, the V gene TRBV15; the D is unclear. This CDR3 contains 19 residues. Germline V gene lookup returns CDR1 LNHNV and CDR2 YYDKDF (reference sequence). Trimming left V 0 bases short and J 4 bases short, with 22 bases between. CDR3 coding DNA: TGTGCCACCAGCAGAGATAGAGGAGGCCGCGGGCAGGCGGGAAACACCATATATTTT. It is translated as CATSRDRGGRGQAGNTIYF.

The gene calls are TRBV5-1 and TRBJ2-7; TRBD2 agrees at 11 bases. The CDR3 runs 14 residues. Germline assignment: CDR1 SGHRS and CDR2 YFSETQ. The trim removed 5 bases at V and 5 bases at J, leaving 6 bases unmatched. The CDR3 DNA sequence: TGCGCCAGCAGACGGGCTAGCGGGAGGAACGAGCAGTACTTC. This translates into CASRRASGRNEQYF.

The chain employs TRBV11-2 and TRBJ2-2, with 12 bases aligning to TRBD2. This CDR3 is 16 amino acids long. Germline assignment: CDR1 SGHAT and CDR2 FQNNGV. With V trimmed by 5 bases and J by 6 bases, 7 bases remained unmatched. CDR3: CASSHNPSGGAGELFF. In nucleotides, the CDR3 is TGTGCCAGCAGCCATAATCCTAGCGGGGGGGCCGGGGAGCTGTTTTTT. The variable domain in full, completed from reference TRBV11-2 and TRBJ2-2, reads EAGVAQSPRYKIIEKRQSVAFWCNPISGHATLYWYQQILGQGPKLLIQFQNNGVVDDSQLPKDRFSAERLKGVDSTLKIQPAKLEDSAVYLCASSHNPSGGAGELFFGEGSRLTVL.

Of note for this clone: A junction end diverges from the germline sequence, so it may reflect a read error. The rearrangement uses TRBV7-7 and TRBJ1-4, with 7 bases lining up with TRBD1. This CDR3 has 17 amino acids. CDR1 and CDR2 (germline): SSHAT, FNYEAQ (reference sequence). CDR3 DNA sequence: TGTGCTAGCAGCTTACCGACAGGGTCGGCAACTAATGAAAAACTGTTTTTT. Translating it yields CASSLPTGSATNEKLFF.

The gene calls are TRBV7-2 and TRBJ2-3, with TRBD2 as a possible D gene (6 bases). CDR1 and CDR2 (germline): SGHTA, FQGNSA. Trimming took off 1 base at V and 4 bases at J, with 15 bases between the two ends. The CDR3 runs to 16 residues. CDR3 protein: CASSLGVTSAADTQYF. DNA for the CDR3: TGTGCCAGCAGCTTAGGGGTGACTAGTGCCGCAGATACGCAGTATTTT.

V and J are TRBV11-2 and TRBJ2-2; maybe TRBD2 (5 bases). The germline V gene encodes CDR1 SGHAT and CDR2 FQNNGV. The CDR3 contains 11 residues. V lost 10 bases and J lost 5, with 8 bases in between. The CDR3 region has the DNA TGTGCCACAAGAGGGACCGGGGAGCTGTTTTTT. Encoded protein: CATRGTGELFF.

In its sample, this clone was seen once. In DNA, the CDR3 is TGTGCCAGCAGGGGTGGGGCACAAAGTACGCAGTATTTT. It encodes CASRGGAQSTQYF. The V gene is TRBV28, the J gene TRBJ2-3, with D possibly matching TRBD1 (5 bases). Germline V gene lookup returns CDR1 MDHEN and CDR2 SYDVKM. This CDR3 region has 13 residues. With 6 bases removed from V and 8 bases from J, the gap between germline ends came to 15 bases.

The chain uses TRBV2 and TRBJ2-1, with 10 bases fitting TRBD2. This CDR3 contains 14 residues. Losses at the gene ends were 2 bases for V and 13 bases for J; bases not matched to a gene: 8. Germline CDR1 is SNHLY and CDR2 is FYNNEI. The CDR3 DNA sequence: TGTGCCAGCAGTGAATCACTAGCGGGGATCCTTCAGTTCTTC. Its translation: CASSESLAGILQFF.

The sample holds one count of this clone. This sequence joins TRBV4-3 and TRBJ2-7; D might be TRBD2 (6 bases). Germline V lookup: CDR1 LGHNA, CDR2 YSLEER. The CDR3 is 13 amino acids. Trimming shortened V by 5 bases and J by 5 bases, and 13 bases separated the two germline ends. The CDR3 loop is CASSKRELDEQYF. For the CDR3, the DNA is TGCGCCAGCAGCAAACGGGAGTTAGACGAGCAGTACTTC.

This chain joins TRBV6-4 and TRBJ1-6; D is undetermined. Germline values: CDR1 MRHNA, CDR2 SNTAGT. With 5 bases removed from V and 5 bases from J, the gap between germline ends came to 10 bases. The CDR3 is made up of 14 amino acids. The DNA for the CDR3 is TGTGCCAGCAGTCCCGGGAAGGATAATTCACCCCTCCACTTT. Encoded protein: CASSPGKDNSPLHF.

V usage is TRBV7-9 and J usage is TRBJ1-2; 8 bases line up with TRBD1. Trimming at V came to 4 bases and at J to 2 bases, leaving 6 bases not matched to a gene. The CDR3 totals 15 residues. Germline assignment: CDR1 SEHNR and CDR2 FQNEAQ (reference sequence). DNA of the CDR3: TGTGCCAGCAGCTACGGACAGGGAGGCAACTATGGCTACACCTTC. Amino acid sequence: CASSYGQGGNYGYTF.